This T cell receptor (beta chain) was obtained from a study of blood T cells in healthy people across ages. As for the study in general: Template switching recovered approximately one barcoded beta molecule for every two T cells. Findings and caveats of the study: Age brought a roughly linear fall in TCR beta diversity measured per million T cells. TCR beta diversity was tightly associated with the proportion of naive T cells.

This clonotype was counted many times. The antigen remains undetermined. From germline, CDR1 is SGHTA and CDR2 FQGNSA. V shed 5 bases, J shed 1 base, and the junction held 3 bases outside the gene matches. The CDR3 totals 14 residues. Using a J-beta primer mix together with a sample-barcoded 5' primer, a second PCR was run for roughly 7 to 11 cycles. TCRdb reprocessed the 5' RACE reads with MiXCR, giving one entry per CDR3 protein. This sample has under 750,000 distinct CDR3 sequences, with 45% to 55% found just once. The sequence was collected from a man older than 75 in good health. The chain is built from TRBV7-2 and TRBJ1-2, with TRBD1 identical over 8 bases. Sequenced: blood. The CDR3: CASSLDRGNYGYTF. CDR3 DNA sequence: TGTGCCAGCAGCCTCGACAGGGGTAACTATGGCTACACCTTC.